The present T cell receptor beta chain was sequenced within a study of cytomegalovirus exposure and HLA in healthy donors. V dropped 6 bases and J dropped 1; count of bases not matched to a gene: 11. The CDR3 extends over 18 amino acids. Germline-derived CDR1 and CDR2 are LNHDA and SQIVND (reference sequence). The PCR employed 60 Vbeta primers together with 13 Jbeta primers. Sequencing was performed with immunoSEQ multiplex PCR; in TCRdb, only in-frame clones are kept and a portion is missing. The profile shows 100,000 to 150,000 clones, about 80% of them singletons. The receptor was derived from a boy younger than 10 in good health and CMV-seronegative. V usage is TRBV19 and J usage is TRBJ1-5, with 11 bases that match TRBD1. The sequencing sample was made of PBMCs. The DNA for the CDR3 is TGTGCCAGTAGCCCGCCGGGACAGGGGGGTCGGAGCAATCAGCCCCAGCATTTT. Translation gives CASSPPGQGGRSNQPQHF.